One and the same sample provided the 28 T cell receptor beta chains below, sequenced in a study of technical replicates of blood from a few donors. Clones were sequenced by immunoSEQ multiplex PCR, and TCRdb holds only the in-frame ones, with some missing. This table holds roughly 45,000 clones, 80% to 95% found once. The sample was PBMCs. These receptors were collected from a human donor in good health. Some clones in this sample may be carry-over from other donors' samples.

The CDR3 region has the DNA TGTGCCAGCAGTTTTCCTATCCAATCCTACAATGAGCAGTTCTTC. Amino acid sequence: CASSFPIQSYNEQFF. The rearrangement links TRBV2 to TRBJ2-1, with D unresolved. Trimming stripped 5 bases from V and 1 base from J, with 12 bases between. This CDR3 has 15 amino acids. CDR1 is SNHLY, CDR2 FYNNEI, per germline.

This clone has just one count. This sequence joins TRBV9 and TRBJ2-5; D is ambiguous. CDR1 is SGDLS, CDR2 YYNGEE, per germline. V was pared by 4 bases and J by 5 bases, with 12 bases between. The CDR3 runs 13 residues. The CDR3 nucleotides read TGTGCCAGCAGCAACCGCCCTCAGGAGACCCAGTACTTC. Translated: CASSNRPQETQYF.

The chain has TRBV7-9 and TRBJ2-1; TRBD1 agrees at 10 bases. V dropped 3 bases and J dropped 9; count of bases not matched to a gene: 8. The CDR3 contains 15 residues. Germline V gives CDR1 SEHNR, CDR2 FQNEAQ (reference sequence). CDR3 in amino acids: CASSFRTGGDVEQFF. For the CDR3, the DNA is TGTGCCAGCAGCTTCCGGACAGGGGGAGATGTTGAGCAGTTCTTC. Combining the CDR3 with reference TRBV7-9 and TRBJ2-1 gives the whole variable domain DTGVSQNPRHKITKRGQNVTFRCDPISEHNRLYWYRQTLGQGPEFLTYFQNEAQLEKSRLLSDRFSAERPKGSFSTLEIQRTEQGDSAMYLCASSFRTGGDVEQFFGPGTRLTVL.

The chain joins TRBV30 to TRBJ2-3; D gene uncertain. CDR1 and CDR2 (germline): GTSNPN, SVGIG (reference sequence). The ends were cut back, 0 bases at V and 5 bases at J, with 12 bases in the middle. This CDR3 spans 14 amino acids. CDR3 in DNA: TGTGCCTGGAGTGTAGAGGCCTTAAAAGATACGCAGTATTTT. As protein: CAWSVEALKDTQYF.

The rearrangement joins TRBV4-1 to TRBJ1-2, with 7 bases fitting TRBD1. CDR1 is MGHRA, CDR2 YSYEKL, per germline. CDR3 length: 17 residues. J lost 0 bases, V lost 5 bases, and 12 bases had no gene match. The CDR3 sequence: CASSEKWDRQPNYGYTF. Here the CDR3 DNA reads TGCGCCAGCAGCGAAAAATGGGACAGACAACCTAACTATGGCTACACCTTC.

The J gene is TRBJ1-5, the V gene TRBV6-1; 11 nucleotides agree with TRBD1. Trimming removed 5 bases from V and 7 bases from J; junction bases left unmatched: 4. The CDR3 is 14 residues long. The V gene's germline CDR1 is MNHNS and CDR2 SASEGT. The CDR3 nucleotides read TGTGCCAGCAGTCATGGACAGGGGGCCCAGCCCCAGCATTTT. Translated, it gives CASSHGQGAQPQHF.

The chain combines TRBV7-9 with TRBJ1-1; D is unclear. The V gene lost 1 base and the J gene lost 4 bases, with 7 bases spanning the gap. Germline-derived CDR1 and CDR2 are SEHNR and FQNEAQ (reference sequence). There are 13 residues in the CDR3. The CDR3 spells CASSLGSGTEAFF. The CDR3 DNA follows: TGTGCCAGCAGCTTAGGATCGGGCACTGAAGCTTTCTTT.

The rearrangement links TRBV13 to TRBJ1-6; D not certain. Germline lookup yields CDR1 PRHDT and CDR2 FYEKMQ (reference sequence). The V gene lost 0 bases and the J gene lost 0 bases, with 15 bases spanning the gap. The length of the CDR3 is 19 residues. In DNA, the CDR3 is TGTGCCAGCAGCTTAGGCCGGGTCGTCCCCGGCTCCTATAATTCACCCCTCCACTTT. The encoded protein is CASSLGRVVPGSYNSPLHF.

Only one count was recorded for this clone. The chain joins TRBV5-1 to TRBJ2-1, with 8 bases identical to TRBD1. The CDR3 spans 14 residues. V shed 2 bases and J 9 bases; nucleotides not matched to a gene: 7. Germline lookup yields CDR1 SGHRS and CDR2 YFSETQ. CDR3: CASSFRAGGPEQFF. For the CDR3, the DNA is TGCGCCAGCAGCTTTAGGGCAGGGGGCCCTGAGCAGTTCTTC. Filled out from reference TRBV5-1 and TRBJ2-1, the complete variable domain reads KAGVTQTPRYLIKTRGQQVTLSCSPISGHRSVSWYQQTPGQGLQFLFEYFSETQRNKGNFPGRFSGRQFSNSRSEMNVSTLELGDSALYLCASSFRAGGPEQFFGPGTRLTVL.

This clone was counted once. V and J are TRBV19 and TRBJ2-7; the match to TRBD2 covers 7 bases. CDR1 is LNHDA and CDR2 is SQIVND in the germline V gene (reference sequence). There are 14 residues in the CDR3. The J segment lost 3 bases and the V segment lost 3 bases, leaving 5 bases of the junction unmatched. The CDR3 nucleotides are TGTGCCAGTAGTATGGGGCTAGCGGACTACGAGCAGTACTTC. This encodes CASSMGLADYEQYF.

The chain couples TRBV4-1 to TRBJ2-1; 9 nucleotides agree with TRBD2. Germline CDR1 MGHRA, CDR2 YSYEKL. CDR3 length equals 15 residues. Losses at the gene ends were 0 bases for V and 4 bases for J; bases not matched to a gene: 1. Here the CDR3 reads CASSQDGLAYNEQFF. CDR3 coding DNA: TGCGCCAGCAGCCAAGATGGACTAGCGTACAATGAGCAGTTCTTC.

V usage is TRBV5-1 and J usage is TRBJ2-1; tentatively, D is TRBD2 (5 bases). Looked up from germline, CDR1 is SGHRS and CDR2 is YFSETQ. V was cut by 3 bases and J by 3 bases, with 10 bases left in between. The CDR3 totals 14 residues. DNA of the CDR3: TGCGCCAGCAGCTCTGAGGGCGTCTACAATGAGCAGTTCTTC. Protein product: CASSSEGVYNEQFF.

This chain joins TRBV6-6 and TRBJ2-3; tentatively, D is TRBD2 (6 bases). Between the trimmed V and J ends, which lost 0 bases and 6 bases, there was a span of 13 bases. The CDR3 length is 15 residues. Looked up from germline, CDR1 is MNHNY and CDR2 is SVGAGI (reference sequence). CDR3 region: CASSYSPSEFDTQYF. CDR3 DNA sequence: TGTGCCAGCAGTTACTCCCCTAGCGAGTTCGATACGCAGTATTTT.

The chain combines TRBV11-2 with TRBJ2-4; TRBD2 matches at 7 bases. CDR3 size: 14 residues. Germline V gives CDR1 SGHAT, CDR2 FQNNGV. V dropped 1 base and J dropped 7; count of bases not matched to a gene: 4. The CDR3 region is CASSLVQGGNIQYF. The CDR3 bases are TGTGCCAGCAGCTTAGTCCAGGGAGGGAACATTCAGTACTTC.

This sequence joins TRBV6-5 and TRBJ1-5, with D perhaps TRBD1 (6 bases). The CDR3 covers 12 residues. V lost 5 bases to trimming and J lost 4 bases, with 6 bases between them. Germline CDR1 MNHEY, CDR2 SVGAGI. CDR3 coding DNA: TGTGCCAGCAGTCAGGGGAATCAGCCCCAGCATTTT. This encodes CASSQGNQPQHF.

CDR3 amino acids: CASSWGQAGTGELFF. In DNA, the CDR3 is TGTGCCAGCAGCTGGGGACAGGCAGGCACCGGGGAGCTGTTTTTT. V usage is TRBV7-6 and J usage is TRBJ2-2, with 8 bases aligning to TRBD1. CDR3 length: 15 amino acids. Germline V CDR1 and CDR2: SGHVS, FNYEAQ. With V trimmed by 4 bases and J by 4 bases, 5 bases remained unmatched. Filled out from reference TRBV7-6 and TRBJ2-2, the complete variable domain reads GAGVSQSPRYKVTKRGQDVALRCDPISGHVSLYWYRQALGQGPEFLTYFNYEAQQDKSGLPNDRFSAERPEGSISTLTIQRTEQRDSAMYRCASSWGQAGTGELFFGEGSRLTVL.

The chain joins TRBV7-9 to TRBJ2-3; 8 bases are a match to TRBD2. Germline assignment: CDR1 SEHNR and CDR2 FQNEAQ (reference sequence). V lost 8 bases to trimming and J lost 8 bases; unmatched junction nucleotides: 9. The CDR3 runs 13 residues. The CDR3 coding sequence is TGTGCCAGCTCGGGGGGGATAGGGGTTACGCAGTATTTT. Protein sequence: CASSGGIGVTQYF. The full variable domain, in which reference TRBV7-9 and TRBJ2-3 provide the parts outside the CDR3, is DTGVSQNPRHKITKRGQNVTFRCDPISEHNRLYWYRQTLGQGPEFLTYFQNEAQLEKSRLLSDRFSAERPKGSFSTLEIQRTEQGDSAMYLCASSGGIGVTQYFGPGTRLTVL.

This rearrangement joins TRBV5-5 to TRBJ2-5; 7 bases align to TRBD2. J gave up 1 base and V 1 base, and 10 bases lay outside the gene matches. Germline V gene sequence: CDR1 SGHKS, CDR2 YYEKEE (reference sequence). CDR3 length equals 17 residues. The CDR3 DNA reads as TGTGCCAGCAGCTTGTCAGGTAGCGGGCCGTTCCAAGAGACCCAGTACTTC. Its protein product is CASSLSGSGPFQETQYF.

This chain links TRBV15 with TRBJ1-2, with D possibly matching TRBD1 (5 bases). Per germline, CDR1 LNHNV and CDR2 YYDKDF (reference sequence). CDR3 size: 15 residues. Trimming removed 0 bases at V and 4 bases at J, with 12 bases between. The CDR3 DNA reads TGTGCCACCAGCAGAGAGCAGGGTGATTCCTATGGCTACACCTTC. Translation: CATSREQGDSYGYTF.

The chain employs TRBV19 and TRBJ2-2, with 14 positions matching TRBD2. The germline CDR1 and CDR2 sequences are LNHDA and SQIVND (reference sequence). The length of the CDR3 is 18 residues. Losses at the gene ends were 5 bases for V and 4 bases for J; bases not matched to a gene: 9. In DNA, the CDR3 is TGTGCCAGTAGTCTCGGACTAGCGGGGGGCCGGGGCACCGGGGAGCTGTTTTTT. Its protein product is CASSLGLAGGRGTGELFF.

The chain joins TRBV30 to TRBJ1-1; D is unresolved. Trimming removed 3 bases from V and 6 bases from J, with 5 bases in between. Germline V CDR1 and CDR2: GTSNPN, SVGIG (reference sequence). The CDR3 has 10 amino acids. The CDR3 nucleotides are TGTGCCTGGAGCGGTCCTGAAGCTTTCTTT. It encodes CAWSGPEAFF.

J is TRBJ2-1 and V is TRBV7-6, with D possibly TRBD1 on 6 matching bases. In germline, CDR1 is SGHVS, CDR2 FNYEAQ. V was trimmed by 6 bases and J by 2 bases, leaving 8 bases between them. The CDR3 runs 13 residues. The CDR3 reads CASREGAYNEQFF. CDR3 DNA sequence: TGTGCCAGCAGAGAGGGGGCCTACAATGAGCAGTTCTTC.

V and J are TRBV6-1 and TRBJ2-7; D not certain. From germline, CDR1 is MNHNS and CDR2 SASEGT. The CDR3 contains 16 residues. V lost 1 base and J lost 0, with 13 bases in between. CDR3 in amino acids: CASSEGHMAGSYEQYF. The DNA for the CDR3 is TGTGCCAGCAGTGAAGGACACATGGCCGGCTCCTACGAGCAGTACTTC.

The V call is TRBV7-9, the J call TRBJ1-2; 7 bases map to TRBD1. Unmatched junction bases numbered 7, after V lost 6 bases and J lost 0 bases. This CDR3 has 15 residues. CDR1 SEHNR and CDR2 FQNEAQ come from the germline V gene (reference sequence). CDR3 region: CASRPGTAANYGYTF. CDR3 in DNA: TGTGCCAGCAGACCCGGGACAGCAGCTAACTATGGCTACACCTTC. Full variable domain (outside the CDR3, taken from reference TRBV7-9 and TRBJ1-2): DTGVSQNPRHKITKRGQNVTFRCDPISEHNRLYWYRQTLGQGPEFLTYFQNEAQLEKSRLLSDRFSAERPKGSFSTLEIQRTEQGDSAMYLCASRPGTAANYGYTFGSGTRLTVV.

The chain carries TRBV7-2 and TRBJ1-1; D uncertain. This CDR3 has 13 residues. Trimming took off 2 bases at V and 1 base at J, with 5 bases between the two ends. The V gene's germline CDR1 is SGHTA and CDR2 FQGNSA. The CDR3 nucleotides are TGTGCCAGCAGCTTACGAGCGAACACTGAAGCTTTCTTT. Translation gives CASSLRANTEAFF.

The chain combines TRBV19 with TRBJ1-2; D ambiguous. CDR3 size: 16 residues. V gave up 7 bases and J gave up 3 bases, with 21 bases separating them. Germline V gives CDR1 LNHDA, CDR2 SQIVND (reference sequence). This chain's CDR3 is CASNLRLLDGDYGYTF. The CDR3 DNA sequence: TGTGCCAGTAACCTGAGACTCCTTGACGGGGACTATGGCTACACCTTC.

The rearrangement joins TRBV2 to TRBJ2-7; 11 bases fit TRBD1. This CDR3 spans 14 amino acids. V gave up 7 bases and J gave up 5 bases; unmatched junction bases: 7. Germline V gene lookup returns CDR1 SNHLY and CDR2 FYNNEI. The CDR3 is CASKEDRGPNEQYF. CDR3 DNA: TGTGCCAGCAAAGAGGACAGGGGGCCTAACGAGCAGTACTTC.

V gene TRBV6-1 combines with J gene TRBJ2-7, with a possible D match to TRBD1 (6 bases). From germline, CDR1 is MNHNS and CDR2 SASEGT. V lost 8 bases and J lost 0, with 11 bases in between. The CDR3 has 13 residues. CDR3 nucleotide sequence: TGTGCCAGCGGCCTACAGGGCTCCTACGAGCAGTACTTC. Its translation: CASGLQGSYEQYF.